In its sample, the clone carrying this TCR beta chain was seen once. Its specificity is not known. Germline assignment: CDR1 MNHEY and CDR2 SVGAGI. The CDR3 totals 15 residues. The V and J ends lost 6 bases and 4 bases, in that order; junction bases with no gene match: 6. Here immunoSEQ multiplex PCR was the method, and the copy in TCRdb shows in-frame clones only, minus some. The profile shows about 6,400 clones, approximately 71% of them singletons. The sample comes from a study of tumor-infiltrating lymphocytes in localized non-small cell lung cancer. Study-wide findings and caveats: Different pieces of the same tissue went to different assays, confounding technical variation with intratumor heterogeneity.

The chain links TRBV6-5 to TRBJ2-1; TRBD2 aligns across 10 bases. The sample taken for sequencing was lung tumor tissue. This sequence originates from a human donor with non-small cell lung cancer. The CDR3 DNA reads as TGTGCCAGCAGAAGAGCGGGAGGGCTTTACAATGAGCAGTTCTTC. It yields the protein CASRRAGGLYNEQFF.